The next 6 T cell receptor beta chains were all read from a single sample in a study of OX40 agonist ivuxolimab in advanced cancers. Here immunoSEQ multiplex PCR was the method, and the copy in TCRdb shows in-frame clones only, minus some. Of 65,000 to 85,000 clones in the sample, 85% were seen once. The sample was CD4+ or CD8+ T cells sorted from blood, taken in a trial of the OX40 agonist ivuxolimab. The receptor source for this set is an adult with an advanced solid tumor such as melanoma, head and neck, liver or kidney cancer.

The gene calls are TRBV5-6 and TRBJ1-5; 10 nucleotides match TRBD1. V lost 4 bases to trimming and J lost 3 bases; unmatched junction nucleotides: 7. This CDR3 region has 16 residues. From germline, CDR1 is SGHDT and CDR2 YYEEEE. The CDR3 is CASSAGTGVYNQPQHF. The CDR3 DNA sequence: TGTGCCAGCAGCGCCGGGACAGGGGTCTACAATCAGCCCCAGCATTTT. The variable domain in full, completed from reference TRBV5-6 and TRBJ1-5, reads DAGVTQSPTHLIKTRGQQVTLRCSPKSGHDTVSWYQQALGQGPQFIFQYYEEEERQRGNFPDRFSGHQFPNYSSELNVNALLLGDSALYLCASSAGTGVYNQPQHFGDGTRLSIL.

This clone turned up a few times. The rearrangement uses TRBV5-4 and TRBJ2-3; D may be TRBD1 (7 bases). Germline CDR1 is SGHNT and CDR2 is YYREEE (reference sequence). The CDR3 contains 16 residues. V was clipped by 4 bases and J by 3 bases, with 18 bases between them. The CDR3 here is CASSPPEGAGTDTQYF. The CDR3 coding sequence is TGTGCCAGCAGCCCGCCGGAGGGGGCCGGTACAGATACGCAGTATTTT.

DNA of the CDR3: TGCGCCAGCAGCCCTGATGGGGGTCAGCGCAATCAGCCCCAGCATTTT. It is translated as CASSPDGGQRNQPQHF. The genes are TRBV5-1 and TRBJ1-5; TRBD1 might be the D (5 bases). This CDR3 is 16 amino acids long. CDR1 and CDR2 from the germline V gene are SGHRS and YFSETQ. V was cut by 4 bases and J by 2 bases, with 16 bases left in between.

The rearrangement links TRBV9 to TRBJ1-1; D not resolved. Trimming took off 4 bases at V and 1 base at J, with 8 bases between the two ends. CDR1 is SGDLS and CDR2 is YYNGEE in the germline V gene. The CDR3 covers 13 residues. The CDR3 loop reads CASSYEPNTEAFF. Written as DNA, the CDR3 is TGTGCCAGCAGCTACGAGCCGAACACTGAAGCTTTCTTT.

This chain connects TRBV4-1 to TRBJ1-4; D unresolved. V was clipped by 3 bases and J by 0 bases, with 14 bases between them. Germline assignment: CDR1 MGHRA and CDR2 YSYEKL. This CDR3 is built from 17 residues. The CDR3 sequence: CASSQQVNLATNEKLFF. DNA of the CDR3: TGCGCCAGCAGCCAGCAAGTTAACCTTGCAACTAATGAAAAACTGTTTTTT.

The genes are TRBV11-2 and TRBJ2-7, with 10 bases matching TRBD2. The V segment lost 4 bases and the J segment 4 bases; nucleotides outside the gene matches: 19. The CDR3 is 19 residues long. Germline CDR1 and CDR2: SGHAT and FQNNGV. The CDR3 region has the DNA TGTGCCAGCAGCTCAGATCCCTCCCACAGCGGGAGGGAAAGGTACGAGCAGTACTTC. Protein product: CASSSDPSHSGRERYEQYF. Complete variable domain (other parts from reference TRBV11-2 and TRBJ2-7): EAGVAQSPRYKIIEKRQSVAFWCNPISGHATLYWYQQILGQGPKLLIQFQNNGVVDDSQLPKDRFSAERLKGVDSTLKIQPAKLEDSAVYLCASSSDPSHSGRERYEQYFGPGTRLTVT.